This T cell receptor beta chain is from a study of early stage breast cancer tumors. Across the whole study: Of around 15 invasive breast tumors, about a dozen were hormone receptor-positive, HER2-negative. Average read coverage per sample was 9 to 10-fold. Study-wide results and caveats: Tumors had about 2.3-fold higher T cell density than normal breast.

Using immunoSEQ multiplex PCR, the repertoire was profiled, and TCRdb retains in-frame clones only, with some absent. The sample has approximately 9,300 clones, 60% to 85% seen once; the top ten hold approximately 8.2%. Germline CDR1 and CDR2: SGHRS and YFSETQ. J lost 6 bases, V lost 3 bases, and 1 base had no gene match. CDR3 length: 14 amino acids. In the case of this clone: Its target is not known.

The V gene is TRBV5-1, the J gene TRBJ1-3; TRBD1 aligns across 12 bases. The receptor's source is a person aged 35 to 50 with breast cancer. Sequenced input: normal breast tissue next to the tumor. The CDR3 sequence: CASSSGQGANTIYF. CDR3 coding DNA: TGCGCCAGCAGCTCGGGACAGGGGGCAAACACCATATATTTT.